These 31 T cell receptor beta chains originate from one sample sequenced in a study of cytomegalovirus exposure and HLA in healthy donors. Amplification used 60 Vbeta primers and 13 Jbeta primers. Sequencing was performed with immunoSEQ multiplex PCR; in TCRdb, only in-frame clones are kept and a portion is missing. Of 65,000 to 90,000 clones listed, roughly 77% were seen once; the top ten hold roughly 4.2%. Specimen: PBMCs. These receptors came from a man in his fifties or sixties in good health and CMV-seronegative.

This chain connects TRBV5-4 to TRBJ2-7; possibly TRBD1 for D (6 bases). The CDR3 sequence is 15 residues long. The V end lost 0 bases, the J end lost 3 bases, and 13 bases lay between the germline ends. CDR1 is SGHNT and CDR2 is YYREEE in the germline V gene (reference sequence). CDR3 coding DNA: TGTGCCAGCAGCTTGGACAGGGTAGCCTTCTACGAGCAGTACTTC. Its translation is CASSLDRVAFYEQYF.

This clone was found a few times. The chain has TRBV2 and TRBJ2-6; D call uncertain. The V gene's germline CDR1 is SNHLY and CDR2 FYNNEI. V was pared by 8 bases and J by 4 bases, with 9 bases between. The CDR3 loop spans 13 amino acids. DNA of the CDR3: TGTGCCAGCTGTTCCCTGGGGGCCAACGTCCTGACTTTC. Its translation is CASCSLGANVLTF.

The chain combines TRBV20-1 with TRBJ1-3, with D uncertain. Deletions cut 7 bases from V and 3 bases from J, with 7 bases between. This CDR3 is 11 amino acids long. Per germline, CDR1 DFQATT and CDR2 SNEGSKA (reference sequence). The CDR3 DNA reads as TGCAGTGTACTTATTGGAAACACCATATATTTT. This encodes CSVLIGNTIYF.

The chain carries TRBV7-7 and TRBJ2-5, with D possibly being TRBD1 (6 bases). There are 13 residues in the CDR3. The V gene's germline CDR1 is SSHAT and CDR2 FNYEAQ (reference sequence). Trimming took 4 bases from V and 7 from J, leaving 13 bases between them. CDR3 sequence reads: CASSYSGVGTQYF. CDR3 in DNA: TGTGCCAGCAGCTACTCAGGGGTAGGGACCCAGTACTTC. The complete variable domain, with remaining parts taken from reference TRBV7-7 and TRBJ2-5, reads GAGVSQSPRYKVTKRGQDVTLRCDPISSHATLYWYQQALGQGPEFLTYFNYEAQPDKSGLPSDRFSAERPEGSISTLTIQRTEQRDSAMYRCASSYSGVGTQYFGPGTRLLVL.

A few counts support this clone. The chain carries TRBV11-2 and TRBJ2-5, with TRBD1 identical over 10 bases. The J call could be wrong; TRBJ2-7 is a better fit for the DNA end. The V gene's germline CDR1 is SGHAT and CDR2 FQNNGV. The CDR3 spans 15 residues. The CDR3 DNA reads as TGTGCCAGCAGCTTAGACTGGGACAGGGGAGGCGAGCAGTACTTC. It codes for CASSLDWDRGGEQYF.

A single count supports this clone. The chain combines TRBV5-7 with TRBJ2-3; TRBD2 agrees at 9 bases. TRBV5-7 carries the ORF label, with uncertain function. The CDR3 has 17 amino acids. Germline trimming cut 0 bases from V and 1 base from J; bases unmatched to any gene: 6. DNA of the CDR3: TGTGCCAGCAGCTTGGCCGGGGCTAGCGGGGGCACAGATACGCAGTATTTT. Translated: CASSLAGASGGTDTQYF.

A word on this clone: Other DNA variants within this sample encode the same CDR3. This sequence joins TRBV5-1 and TRBJ1-5; 7 positions agree with TRBD1. The germline V gene encodes CDR1 SGHRS and CDR2 YFSETQ. This CDR3 is built from 14 residues. V lost 0 bases and J lost 5; bases outside the gene matches: 2. Here the CDR3 DNA reads TGCGCCAGCAGCTTGGGAGGGGGCGATCAGCCCCAGCATTTT. Translated, it gives CASSLGGGDQPQHF.

CDR3 loop: CAWRHGGRQPPQYF. CDR3 nucleotide sequence: TGTGCCTGGAGGCACGGGGGACGACAACCGCCGCAGTACTTC. The chain recombines TRBV30 with TRBJ2-7; tentative D call: TRBD2 (6 bases). CDR3 length: 14 amino acids. V gave up 3 bases and J gave up 9 bases, with 21 bases separating them. Germline-derived CDR1 and CDR2 are GTSNPN and SVGIG (reference sequence).

V and J are TRBV7-6 and TRBJ1-3; D call uncertain. Germline assignment: CDR1 SGHVS and CDR2 FNYEAQ. V lost 5 bases and J lost 0, with 8 bases in between. This CDR3 spans 14 amino acids. CDR3 protein: CASSAAGSGNTIYF. The CDR3 DNA reads as TGTGCCAGCAGCGCGGCGGGCTCTGGAAACACCATATATTTT.

V gene TRBV7-9 combines with J gene TRBJ2-7, with D maybe TRBD2 (6 bases). Per germline, CDR1 SEHNR and CDR2 FQNEAQ (reference sequence). V shed 4 bases and J shed 0 bases, with 19 bases lying between them. The CDR3 loop spans 17 amino acids. CDR3 sequence reads: CASSSSDRLEPSYEQYF. Here the CDR3 DNA reads TGTGCCAGCAGCTCATCTGACAGACTAGAACCCTCCTACGAGCAGTACTTC.

A few counts support this clone. The CDR3 DNA reads as TGTGCCAGCAGCCTCGGGTCGAGCGCATATGAGCAGTTCTTC. Translated, it gives CASSLGSSAYEQFF. J is TRBJ2-1 and V is TRBV7-3; no reliable D call. Trimming took 5 bases from V and 8 from J, leaving 16 bases between them. CDR3 size: 14 residues. CDR1 is SGHTA and CDR2 is FQGTGA in the germline V gene.

The J gene is TRBJ2-1, the V gene TRBV7-3; 16 positions match TRBD2. Germline V CDR1 and CDR2: SGHTA, FQGTGA. Germline trimming cut 5 bases from V and 10 bases from J; bases unmatched to any gene: 11. The CDR3 runs to 17 residues. As DNA, the CDR3 is TGTGCCAGCAGCCGAGCCGGGACTAGCGGGGGGGTCCCCGAGCAGTTCTTC. Encoded protein: CASSRAGTSGGVPEQFF.

V is TRBV4-2 and J is TRBJ2-5; TRBD2 agrees at 9 bases. Germline V gives CDR1 LGHNA, CDR2 YNFKEQ. With V trimmed by 0 bases and J by 5 bases, 10 bases remained unmatched. The CDR3 sequence is 17 residues long. The CDR3 DNA follows: TGTGCCAGCAGCCAAGATGGGGCTAGCGGGGCCCCGGAGACCCAGTACTTC. Its translation: CASSQDGASGAPETQYF.

The chain combines TRBV2 with TRBJ1-6, with 7 bases matching TRBD1. With V trimmed by 6 bases and J by 8 bases, 13 bases remained unmatched. The CDR3 contains 16 residues. Germline CDR1 SNHLY, CDR2 FYNNEI. The CDR3 DNA sequence: TGTGCCAGCAGGACTCAAGGGGGGACAGCTCATTCACCCCTCCACTTT. Encoded protein: CASRTQGGTAHSPLHF.

V gene TRBV6-5 combines with J gene TRBJ1-2; D not certain. This CDR3 region has 11 residues. Germline loops: CDR1 MNHEY, CDR2 SVGAGI. V lost 6 bases and J 10 bases, leaving 12 bases between the germline ends. CDR3 in amino acids: CASSSWPSYTF. As DNA, the CDR3 is TGTGCCAGCAGCTCCTGGCCCTCCTACACCTTC.

Of note for this clone: Germline and junction disagree at one end, which may indicate a read error. The chain employs TRBV7-9 and TRBJ2-5, with a possible D match to TRBD2 (6 bases). The CDR3 contains 14 residues. Germline values: CDR1 SEHNR, CDR2 FQNEAQ (reference sequence). The CDR3 nucleotides read TGTTCCAGCAGCTTAGTAGGAGGGGAAGGGACCCAGTACTTC. This sequence encodes CSSSLVGGEGTQYF.

The chain carries TRBV19 and TRBJ2-3; 7 bases are a match to TRBD1. CDR3 length: 15 amino acids. Per germline, CDR1 LNHDA and CDR2 SQIVND (reference sequence). Germline trimming cut 4 bases from V and 0 bases from J; bases unmatched to any gene: 4. CDR3 coding DNA: TGTGCCAGTAGTACAAGACAGGGCAGCACAGATACGCAGTATTTT. Translated, it gives CASSTRQGSTDTQYF.

V and J are TRBV5-4 and TRBJ1-1; a possible D gene is TRBD1 (6 bases). Germline V gene sequence: CDR1 SGHNT, CDR2 YYREEE (reference sequence). This CDR3 has 17 amino acids. The V end lost 2 bases, the J end lost 0 bases, and 17 bases lay between the germline ends. CDR3 loop: CASSFFGTKGLNTEAFF. CDR3 nucleotide sequence: TGTGCCAGCAGCTTTTTCGGGACAAAAGGCCTGAACACTGAAGCTTTCTTT.

This clone was detected only once. V and J are TRBV9 and TRBJ2-7; a possible D gene is TRBD2 (7 bases). This CDR3 contains 14 residues. The V gene lost 4 bases and the J gene lost 5 bases, with 16 bases spanning the gap. Germline CDR1 and CDR2: SGDLS and YYNGEE. The CDR3 loop is CASSPGRGADEQYF. CDR3 bases: TGTGCCAGCAGCCCTGGTCGGGGGGCCGACGAGCAGTACTTC.

The chain recombines TRBV7-9 with TRBJ2-5, with a tentative D call TRBD1 (5 bases). CDR1 SEHNR and CDR2 FQNEAQ come from the germline V gene (reference sequence). This CDR3 is built from 13 residues. Trimming took 5 bases from V and 7 from J, leaving 14 bases between them. DNA of the CDR3: TGTGCCAGCAGCGCTCAGGGTGAAGGGACCCAGTACTTC. It yields the protein CASSAQGEGTQYF.

This clone was seen many times. The rearrangement links TRBV7-9 to TRBJ1-1, with D uncertain. The CDR3 covers 14 residues. V lost 0 bases to trimming and J lost 9 bases, with 14 bases between them. The germline V gene has CDR1 SEHNR and CDR2 FQNEAQ (reference sequence). The CDR3 loop is CASSLASTAPQAFF. CDR3 nucleotide sequence: TGTGCCAGCAGCTTAGCGAGTACAGCCCCCCAAGCTTTCTTT.

The rearrangement joins TRBV18 to TRBJ2-1, with unresolved D. Germline CDR1 KGHSH, CDR2 LQKENI. V was trimmed by 6 bases and J by 8 bases, leaving 14 bases between them. This CDR3 is 13 amino acids long. This chain's CDR3 is CASSPTSVYEQFF. Written as DNA, the CDR3 is TGTGCCAGCTCCCCTACGTCTGTCTATGAGCAGTTCTTC. Variable domain in full (rest from reference TRBV18 and TRBJ2-1): NAGVMQNPRHLVRRRGQEARLRCSPMKGHSHVYWYRQLPEEGLKFMVYLQKENIIDESGMPKERFSAEFPKEGPSILRIQQVVRGDSAAYFCASSPTSVYEQFFGPGTRLTVL.

The chain links TRBV5-4 to TRBJ2-2, with 7 bases aligning to TRBD1. The germline gives CDR1 SGHNT, CDR2 YYREEE (reference sequence). Trimming cost V 4 bases and J 3 bases; bases outside gene matches: 6. The length of the CDR3 is 15 residues. CDR3 nucleotides: TGTGCCAGCAGCCCGAGGGACAGCTACACCGGGGAGCTGTTTTTT. It encodes CASSPRDSYTGELFF.

V is TRBV6-1 and J is TRBJ1-4; perhaps TRBD1 as D (5 bases). The germline V gene has CDR1 MNHNS and CDR2 SASEGT. The CDR3 has 15 amino acids. The ends were cut back, 5 bases at V and 6 bases at J, with 16 bases in the middle. DNA of the CDR3: TGTGCCAGCAGTACCCCCGGACGGGGGGATGAAAAACTGTTTTTT. Amino acids: CASSTPGRGDEKLFF.

This chain connects TRBV7-2 to TRBJ1-6, with D possibly being TRBD1 (6 bases). Trimming took off 8 bases at V and 9 bases at J, with 11 bases between the two ends. Germline CDR1 reads SGHTA; CDR2 reads FQGNSA. This CDR3 contains 12 residues. The CDR3 region is CASGGTGSPLHF. The CDR3 DNA sequence: TGTGCCAGCGGGGGCACGGGTTCACCCCTCCACTTT.

This clone was picked up a small number of times. The chain has TRBV5-1 and TRBJ1-1; 9 bases match TRBD1. Germline assignment: CDR1 SGHRS and CDR2 YFSETQ. This CDR3 has 16 amino acids. V was clipped by 4 bases and J by 3 bases; unmatched bases: 10. CDR3 sequence reads: CASSVGQGKGYTEAFF. CDR3 bases: TGCGCCAGCAGCGTGGGACAGGGAAAGGGCTACACTGAAGCTTTCTTT.

This chain links TRBV7-2 with TRBJ1-5; 7 bases line up with TRBD1. Per germline, CDR1 SGHTA and CDR2 FQGNSA. V shed 8 bases and J 6 bases; nucleotides not matched to a gene: 7. This CDR3 comprises 13 residues. CDR3 protein: CASGDRVGQPQHF. The CDR3 bases are TGTGCCAGCGGAGACAGGGTGGGTCAGCCCCAGCATTTT.

The J gene is TRBJ1-2, the V gene TRBV5-5, with D hard to call. V lost 0 bases and J 8 bases, leaving 11 bases between the germline ends. Looked up from germline, CDR1 is SGHKS and CDR2 is YYEKEE (reference sequence). CDR3 size: 13 residues. CDR3 protein: CASSLDPGRGYTF. The CDR3 DNA sequence: TGTGCCAGCAGCTTGGACCCAGGCCGAGGCTACACCTTC.

The V and J genes are TRBV5-4 and TRBJ1-2; no clear D. The CDR3 is 14 residues long. V shed 0 bases and J shed 0 bases, with 6 bases lying between them. From germline, CDR1 is SGHNT and CDR2 YYREEE (reference sequence). The CDR3 protein is CASSLAGTNYGYTF. CDR3 sequence (DNA): TGTGCCAGCAGCTTGGCCGGGACTAACTATGGCTACACCTTC. Complete variable domain (other parts from reference TRBV5-4 and TRBJ1-2): ETGVTQSPTHLIKTRGQQVTLRCSSQSGHNTVSWYQQALGQGPQFIFQYYREEENGRGNFPPRFSGLQFPNYSSELNVNALELDDSALYLCASSLAGTNYGYTFGSGTRLTVV.

V usage is TRBV5-1 and J usage is TRBJ2-1; tentatively, D is TRBD2 (6 bases). The germline gives CDR1 SGHRS, CDR2 YFSETQ. This CDR3 has 15 residues. V was clipped by 1 base and J by 0 bases, with 8 bases between them. The CDR3 reads CASSLMGGSYNEQFF. DNA of the CDR3: TGCGCCAGCAGCTTGATGGGGGGCTCCTACAATGAGCAGTTCTTC. The complete variable domain, with remaining parts taken from reference TRBV5-1 and TRBJ2-1, reads KAGVTQTPRYLIKTRGQQVTLSCSPISGHRSVSWYQQTPGQGLQFLFEYFSETQRNKGNFPGRFSGRQFSNSRSEMNVSTLELGDSALYLCASSLMGGSYNEQFFGPGTRLTVL.

This clone was recorded only once. Here the CDR3 reads CASSTPDRGNEKLFF. CDR3 in DNA: TGTGCCAGTAGTACTCCGGACAGGGGAAATGAAAAACTGTTTTTT. The chain has TRBV19 and TRBJ1-4, with TRBD1 matching 9 bases. CDR1 LNHDA and CDR2 SQIVND come from the germline V gene (reference sequence). The V and J ends lost 4 bases and 5 bases, in that order; junction bases with no gene match: 5. The length of the CDR3 is 15 residues. Supplemented by reference TRBV19 and TRBJ1-4, the full variable domain reads DGGITQSPKYLFRKEGQNVTLSCEQNLNHDAMYWYRQDPGQGLRLIYYSQIVNDFQKGDIAEGYSVSREKKESFPLTVTSAQKNPTAFYLCASSTPDRGNEKLFFGSGTQLSVL.